These 18 T cell receptor beta chains originate from one sample sequenced in a study of beta chain features in type 1 diabetes. General observations from the study: Researchers report that Type 1 diabetes patients had moderately but significantly shorter TCRB CDR3s across all four CD4+ subsets.

TCRB transcripts that were expressed got sequenced, as all of the isolated RNA had been reverse transcribed. Assay used: immunoSEQ multiplex PCR; TCRdb lists only in-frame clones, some missing. The sample has over 600,000 clones, around an eighth seen once; the top ten hold 0.095% to 0.15%. Their antigens remain unidentified. Sequencing was done on a sample of naive CD4+ T cells from blood. Receptors originate from a man aged 30 to 39 with type 1 diabetes.

The chain links TRBV9 to TRBJ2-1; D is perhaps TRBD2 (5 bases). This CDR3 has 15 residues. The V and J ends lost 1 base and 3 bases respectively, with 11 bases between them. Germline CDR1 and CDR2: SGDLS and YYNGEE. The CDR3 is CASSVSPGSYNEQFF. DNA for the CDR3: TGTGCCAGCAGCGTATCTCCGGGGAGCTACAATGAGCAGTTCTTC.

This clone was seen a few times. This rearrangement joins TRBV10-3 to TRBJ2-2; perhaps D is TRBD1 or TRBD2 (5 bases each). Trimming took off 3 bases at V and 0 bases at J, with 11 bases between the two ends. The length of the CDR3 is 16 residues. From germline, CDR1 is ENHRY and CDR2 SYGVKD. CDR3 nucleotide sequence: TGTGCCATCAGTGATTGGGGGACCACGAACACCGGGGAGCTGTTTTTT. Protein sequence: CAISDWGTTNTGELFF.

There are a few counts of this clone. The chain links TRBV11-2 to TRBJ2-3; D possibly corresponds to TRBD1 (5 bases). The CDR3 totals 17 residues. The ends were cut back, 5 bases at V and 3 bases at J, with 21 bases in the middle. Per the germline V gene, CDR1 is SGHAT and CDR2 is FQNNGV. CDR3 sequence: CASSKVSRTPRTDTQYF. The CDR3 DNA follows: TGTGCCAGCAGCAAGGTATCCCGGACACCTAGAACAGATACGCAGTATTTT.

DNA of the CDR3: TGTGCCAGCATTGGCACAGGGGGCTTATACACTGAAGCTTTCTTT. Translation: CASIGTGGLYTEAFF. The chain is built from TRBV6-5 and TRBJ1-1; 9 nucleotides line up with TRBD1. This CDR3 has 15 amino acids. Looked up from germline, CDR1 is MNHEY and CDR2 is SVGAGI. With V trimmed by 7 bases and J by 3 bases, 9 bases remained unmatched.

The sample holds a few counts of this clone. This sequence joins TRBV19 and TRBJ1-1; no definite D call. The CDR3 sequence is 12 residues long. The V end lost 5 bases, the J end lost 10 bases, and 14 bases lay between the germline ends. Germline V gene sequence: CDR1 LNHDA, CDR2 SQIVND (reference sequence). The CDR3 DNA follows: TGTGCCAGTAGTGCAGATTTGAACAGAGCTTTCTTT. As protein: CASSADLNRAFF.

In its sample, this clone was seen a few times. The V call is TRBV6-5, the J call TRBJ2-5; D is unclear. This CDR3 is built from 14 residues. CDR1 and CDR2 (germline): MNHEY, SVGAGI. Trimming removed 6 bases at V and 7 bases at J, with 18 bases between. CDR3: CASSDPTRPGTQYF. The CDR3 DNA reads as TGTGCCAGCAGCGATCCAACAAGGCCCGGGACCCAGTACTTC.

The J gene is TRBJ2-3, the V gene TRBV4-2; 12 bases are a match to TRBD2. The CDR3 is 17 amino acids. CDR1 and CDR2 from the germline V gene are LGHNA and YNFKEQ. J gave up 2 bases and V 1 base, and 4 bases lay outside the gene matches. The CDR3 region has the DNA TGTGCCAGCAGCCAAGTGTCTAGCGGGGGGGCCACAGATACGCAGTATTTT. It encodes CASSQVSSGGATDTQYF.

A word on this clone: At the DNA level, this CDR3 is encoded by other sequences in the same sample as well. The chain has TRBV30 and TRBJ1-4, with D perhaps TRBD1 (6 bases). The length of the CDR3 is 16 residues. Germline V gives CDR1 GTSNPN, CDR2 SVGIG (reference sequence). With 0 bases removed from V and 0 bases from J, the gap between germline ends came to 11 bases. CDR3 in DNA: TGTGCCTGGAGTGTACAGGGACTTGCAACTAATGAAAAACTGTTTTTT. Translation: CAWSVQGLATNEKLFF.

This clone was found a few times. The rearrangement links TRBV7-9 to TRBJ1-2; D may be TRBD1 (6 bases). CDR1 SEHNR and CDR2 FQNEAQ come from the germline V gene (reference sequence). V lost 2 bases to trimming and J lost 4 bases, with 11 bases between them. The CDR3 extends over 14 amino acids. The CDR3 sequence: CASSLFGRGYGYTF. The CDR3 nucleotides are TGTGCCAGCAGCTTATTCGGCAGGGGCTATGGCTACACCTTC.

The gene calls are TRBV10-3 and TRBJ2-2; D remains ambiguous. This CDR3 spans 15 amino acids. Trimming shortened V by 3 bases and J by 2 bases, and 10 bases separated the two germline ends. CDR1 and CDR2 from the germline V gene are ENHRY and SYGVKD. The DNA of the CDR3 is TGTGCCATCAGTGAAGGCAACAGAAACACCGGGGAGCTGTTTTTT. Translated, it gives CAISEGNRNTGELFF.

This clone was counted only a few times. The rearrangement uses TRBV4-2 and TRBJ1-5; D ambiguous. The V gene's germline CDR1 is LGHNA and CDR2 YNFKEQ. The V gene lost 0 bases and the J gene lost 13 bases, with 16 bases spanning the gap. The CDR3 consists of 14 residues. CDR3 sequence (DNA): TGTGCCAGCAGCCAAGACGGGGTCCCCGGCGGACAGCATTTT. Amino acids: CASSQDGVPGGQHF.

Only a few counts were recorded for this clone. J is TRBJ1-5 and V is TRBV25-1; TRBD1 might be the D (5 bases). Germline V gene sequence: CDR1 MGHDK, CDR2 SYGVNS. V lost 4 bases, J lost 3 bases, and 13 bases lay in between. The CDR3 is 15 amino acids. Here the CDR3 reads CASSGGGTDNQPQHF. CDR3 in DNA: TGTGCCAGCAGTGGAGGTGGGACCGACAATCAGCCCCAGCATTTT.

The chain couples TRBV11-3 to TRBJ2-7; maybe TRBD1 (5 bases). CDR1 is SGHNT, CDR2 YENEEA, per germline. The CDR3 is made up of 14 amino acids. Trimming removed 0 bases at V and 5 bases at J, with 11 bases between. This CDR3 reads CASSLDLRGHEQYF. CDR3 DNA: TGTGCCAGCAGCTTAGATTTAAGGGGTCACGAGCAGTACTTC.

This chain uses TRBV9 with TRBJ2-5; D is undetermined. V gave up 3 bases and J gave up 1 base, with 10 bases separating them. The CDR3 spans 14 residues. Germline V gene data show CDR1 as SGDLS and CDR2 as YYNGEE. The CDR3 DNA is TGTGCCAGCAGCGGCGATCAAATCCAAGAGACCCAGTACTTC. This gives the protein CASSGDQIQETQYF.

This clone has a handful of counts. The chain links TRBV5-1 to TRBJ2-1, with TRBD1 matching 7 bases. V lost 2 bases to trimming and J lost 5 bases; unmatched junction nucleotides: 4. The CDR3 extends over 14 amino acids. CDR1 and CDR2 from the germline V gene are SGHRS and YFSETQ. The CDR3 region is CASSLTGTDNEQFF. CDR3 DNA: TGCGCCAGCAGCTTAACCGGGACAGACAATGAGCAGTTCTTC.

This clone was seen only a few times. J is TRBJ2-1 and V is TRBV10-1; D is unresolved. Germline assignment: CDR1 WNHNN and CDR2 SYGVQD (reference sequence). V was clipped by 0 bases and J by 9 bases, with 9 bases between them. There are 13 residues in the CDR3. The CDR3 DNA is TGCGCCAGCAGTGAGTCGATCAGTAGTGAGCAGTTCTTC. This encodes CASSESISSEQFF.

The rearrangement links TRBV5-1 to TRBJ2-7; D is unresolved. In germline, CDR1 is SGHRS, CDR2 YFSETQ. V lost 2 bases and J 2 bases, leaving 14 bases between the germline ends. The CDR3 totals 15 residues. The CDR3 region is CASSLGYIGTYEQYF. CDR3 DNA sequence: TGCGCCAGCAGCTTAGGATACATTGGAACCTACGAGCAGTACTTC.

The CDR3 sequence: CASSPMEGNSGNTIYF. CDR3 bases: TGTGCCAGCAGCCCTATGGAGGGGAACTCTGGAAACACCATATATTTT. V is TRBV9 and J is TRBJ1-3, with D possibly being TRBD1 (5 bases). The CDR3 covers 16 residues. Germline V gene sequence: CDR1 SGDLS, CDR2 YYNGEE. Trimming removed 4 bases from V and 0 bases from J, with 14 bases in between.